The 8 T cell receptor beta chains below come from one sample, sequenced in a study of monozygotic twins with inflammatory bowel disease (dated by TCRdb to between 2018 and 2020). Library generation was performed with 5' RACE. Instrument used: Illumina HiSeq 2500. After the reads were reprocessed by TCRdb, one entry was made per CDR3 protein sequence, with no DNA. The sample table gives over 200,000 distinct CDR3 sequences. Roughly 1.7% of the sample rests with the top ten. Sequencing input: blood. These receptors all stem from a human donor with ulcerative colitis or Crohn's disease, or a healthy co-twin of an affected twin (not recorded which).

The V and J genes are TRBV5-1 and TRBJ2-2; TCRdb's D gene call, TRBD1, goes unchecked for lack of DNA. The CDR3 is 16 residues long. Germline CDR1 SGHRS, CDR2 YFSETQ. CDR3 loop: CASSRSGVLNTGELFF.

V gene TRBV7-2 combines with J gene TRBJ1-1; TCRdb's D gene call, TRBD1, goes unchecked for lack of DNA. The CDR3 has 14 residues. Germline V gives CDR1 SGHTA, CDR2 FQGNSA. This chain's CDR3 is CASSFSGGNTEAFF.

V is TRBV12-3 or TRBV12-4 and J is TRBJ1-2; TCRdb's D call, TRBD1, is unchecked because there is no DNA. The CDR3 is 12 amino acids. The chain's CDR3 is CASSLSGVGYTF.

The chain is built from TRBV5-1 and TRBJ1-6. Germline CDR1 and CDR2: SGHRS and YFSETQ. CDR3 size: 14 residues. The CDR3 region is CASSLDREDSPLHF.

The V call is TRBV7-9, the J call TRBJ2-3; TCRdb lists TRBD2, though no DNA is available to test this call. The CDR3 is 16 residues long. CDR1 is SEHNR and CDR2 is FQNEAQ in the germline V gene (reference sequence). CDR3 region: CASSLVEGGMTDTQYF.

The chain links TRBV20-1 to TRBJ1-6; TCRdb gives TRBD1 as the D gene, but with no DNA this cannot be confirmed. Germline V gene data show CDR1 as DFQATT and CDR2 as SNEGSKA (reference sequence). The CDR3 length is 18 residues. The CDR3 sequence is CSARDLQTFRGSNSPLHF.

The chain employs TRBV24-1 and TRBJ1-1. Germline loops: CDR1 KGHDR, CDR2 SFDVKD. CDR3 size: 13 residues. CDR3 region: CATSDSGIKEAFF.

The chain recombines TRBV20-1 with TRBJ2-7. The CDR3 totals 13 residues. Germline lookup yields CDR1 DFQATT and CDR2 SNEGSKA (reference sequence). CDR3 protein: CSTRPFLVYEQYF.